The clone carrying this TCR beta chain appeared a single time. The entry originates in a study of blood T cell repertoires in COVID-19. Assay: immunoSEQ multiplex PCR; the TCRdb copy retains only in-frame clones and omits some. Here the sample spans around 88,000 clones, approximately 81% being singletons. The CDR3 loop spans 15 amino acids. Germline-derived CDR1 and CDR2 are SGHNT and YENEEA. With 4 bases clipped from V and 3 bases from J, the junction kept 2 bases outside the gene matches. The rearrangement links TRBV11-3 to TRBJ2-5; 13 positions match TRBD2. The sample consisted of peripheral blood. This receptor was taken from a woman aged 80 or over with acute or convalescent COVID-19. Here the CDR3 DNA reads TGTGCCAGCAGCTCCGGACTAGCGGGGGAAGAGACCCAGTACTTC. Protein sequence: CASSSGLAGEETQYF.